This T cell receptor (beta chain) derives from a study of blood T cell repertoires in COVID-19. The table came from immunoSEQ multiplex PCR; TCRdb's copy has only in-frame clones and leaves some out. The sample consists of tens of thousands of clones, around 90% of them appearing once. This CDR3 is built from 13 residues. Between the trimmed V and J ends, which lost 7 bases and 5 bases, there was a span of 14 bases. CDR1 and CDR2 from the germline V gene are SNHLY and FYNNEI. The rearrangement joins TRBV2 to TRBJ2-5; D call uncertain. The sample was peripheral blood. The TCR was taken from a man aged 60 to 69 with COVID-19, enrolled during active disease. The CDR3 DNA reads as TGTGCCAGCACCTCGACTCCCTATGAGACCCAGTACTTC. Translated: CASTSTPYETQYF.